The sequence of this T cell receptor beta chain was determined in a study of CD8+CD57+ T cells in acquired aplastic anemia. Genomic DNA, the template, was used for profiling of the TCR beta VDJ and CDR3. TCRdb analysed the reads with MiXCR anew, one entry per CDR3 protein. The sample shows approximately 150,000 distinct CDR3 sequences, 47% of them seen only once. Patients selected for sequencing had displayed CD8+CD57+ cell expansion by flow cytometry. On this clonotype itself: Possible read error: a much larger clone is one base away.

V lost 4 bases and J lost 6; bases outside the gene matches: 12. The CDR3 totals 16 residues. Germline V gene lookup returns CDR1 ENHRY and CDR2 SYGVKD. The TCR sequence derives from a human donor with aplastic anemia. The specimen sequenced was sorted CD4+, CD8+, or CD8+CD57+ T cells (not recorded which) from PBMCs. The chain joins TRBV10-3 to TRBJ1-1; 9 nucleotides match TRBD1. The CDR3: CAISAGTGNKSPEAFF. The CDR3 DNA follows: TGTGCCATCAGTGCCGGGACAGGGAACAAGAGCCCTGAAGCTTTCTTT.